This T cell receptor (beta chain) comes out of a study of shared clonotypes between healthy human individuals. Donation came from healthy HIV-negative adults that had no recent acute infections or vaccinations. The CDR3 extends over 13 amino acids. V lost 0 bases to trimming and J lost 7 bases, with 10 bases between them. Germline V gene sequence: CDR1 SGHRS, CDR2 YFSETQ. Among the unsorted PBMC samples, replicate PCRs used 300 ng DNA, about 30,000 T cell genomes. The unsorted PBMC sample used ten immunoSEQ deep assay plates. The protocol was immunoSEQ multiplex PCR, while the TCRdb copy is restricted to in-frame clones and leaves out a portion. Of about 490,000 clones in the sample, less than 80% are singletons; the top ten hold about an eighth.

The TCR was taken from a woman aged 40 to 50 in good health. Some clones in this sample may be carry-over from other donors' samples. Sequencing was performed on PBMCs. The genes are TRBV5-1 and TRBJ1-2; D remains unclear. Here the CDR3 DNA reads TGCGCCAGCAGCTTGGAAGGGTACGGTGGCTACACCTTC. Its translation: CASSLEGYGGYTF. Full variable domain (missing parts from reference TRBV5-1 and TRBJ1-2): KAGVTQTPRYLIKTRGQQVTLSCSPISGHRSVSWYQQTPGQGLQFLFEYFSETQRNKGNFPGRFSGRQFSNSRSEMNVSTLELGDSALYLCASSLEGYGGYTFGSGTRLTVV.